This T cell receptor (beta chain) appears in the sequencing data of a study of cytomegalovirus exposure and HLA in healthy donors. Whole-study results and caveats: Later analysis showed most CMV-associated TCR beta chains appearing HLA-restricted.

The PCR made use of 60 Vbeta and 13 Jbeta primers. Produced via immunoSEQ multiplex PCR; TCRdb's table is partial and in-frame only. The data show about 90,000 clones, more than 60% seen once. Of note for this clone: Its specificity is unknown.

The germline V gene has CDR1 SGDLS and CDR2 YYNGEE. Trimming removed 2 bases at V and 6 bases at J, with 15 bases between. This CDR3 is 14 amino acids long. The sequencing sample was made of PBMCs. The chain joins TRBV9 to TRBJ2-7; D not resolved. The sequence derives from a man in his thirties or forties in good health and CMV-seronegative. The CDR3 DNA reads as TGTGCCAGCAGCGTCTTTACAGAAACCGGCGAGCAGTACTTC. Protein sequence: CASSVFTETGEQYF.